This record concerns one TCR beta chain sequence. The data stem from a study of Graves' ophthalmopathy and Graves' hyperthyroidism. Exclusion criteria comprised other autoimmune diseases, uncontrolled infections, pregnancy or lactation in patients. RNA transcripts yielded amplified TCR beta CDR3 regions. HTBI-primed RT-PCR formed the first round, and a multiplex PCR formed the second. TCRdb processed the multiplex PCR reads anew with MiXCR; each CDR3 protein has one entry. The sample carries around 520,000 distinct CDR3 sequences, about 40% recorded once. V dropped 8 bases and J dropped 7; count of bases not matched to a gene: 7. Germline CDR1 SQVTM, CDR2 ANQGSEA. The CDR3 runs to 12 residues.

The chain couples TRBV29-1 to TRBJ2-5; 10 positions agree with TRBD2. The TCR was taken from an adult man with Graves' hyperthyroidism. Sequencing input: peripheral blood or thyroid tissue (not recorded which). The CDR3 protein is CSQSSGGGTQYF. As DNA, the CDR3 is TGCAGCCAATCTAGCGGGGGCGGGACCCAGTACTTC. The variable domain in full, with the rest retrieved from reference TRBV29-1 and TRBJ2-5, is SAVISQKPSRDICQRGTSLTIQCQVDSQVTMMFWYRQQPGQSLTLIATANQGSEATYESGFVIDKFPISRPNLTFSTLTVSNMSPEDSSIYLCSQSSGGGTQYFGPGTRLLVL.